The 31 T cell receptor beta chains below come from one sample, sequenced in a study of T cells in Graves' hyperthyroidism and ophthalmopathy. RNA transcripts provided the source from which TCR beta CDR3 regions were amplified. A first-round RT-PCR of the TCR CDR3 used the HTBI primer set. TCRdb re-analysed the multiplex PCR reads in MiXCR, keeping a single row per CDR3 protein. The data hold about 350,000 distinct CDR3 sequences, with approximately 17% observed a single time. The material sequenced was blood. All receptors come from a woman in her twenties or thirties with Graves' hyperthyroidism that later progressed to Graves' ophthalmopathy.

This clonotype was picked up many times. The rearrangement links TRBV20-1 to TRBJ2-5; D remains unclear. The CDR3 extends over 14 amino acids. V shed 0 bases and J shed 1 base, with 9 bases lying between them. CDR1 DFQATT and CDR2 SNEGSKA come from the germline V gene (reference sequence). The DNA of the CDR3 is TGCAGTGCTAGAGATTTTCTGACCCAAGAGACCCAGTACTTC. As protein: CSARDFLTQETQYF.

This sequence joins TRBV2 and TRBJ2-3; TRBD2 is a possible D gene (6 bases). V lost 6 bases, J lost 1 base, and 14 bases lay in between. Germline values: CDR1 SNHLY, CDR2 FYNNEI. This CDR3 has 15 residues. The CDR3 DNA reads as TGTGCCAGCAGGGCCCTAACTAGCCGCACAGATACGCAGTATTTT. This translates into CASRALTSRTDTQYF.

This clonotype was counted a few times. CDR3 DNA sequence: TGTGCCAGCAGGGGGGGCTTCCAAAATGAAAAACTGTTTTTT. Translating it yields CASRGGFQNEKLFF. This chain joins TRBV5-5 and TRBJ1-4, with a weak D call TRBD1 (6 bases). The CDR3 sequence is 14 residues long. Between the trimmed V and J ends, which lost 5 bases and 5 bases, there was a span of 13 bases. Germline-derived CDR1 and CDR2 are SGHKS and YYEKEE (reference sequence).

Ten or more counts support this clonotype. The chain recombines TRBV12-3 or TRBV12-4 with TRBJ2-4; no clear D. V lost 1 base, J lost 0 bases, and 7 bases lay in between. CDR3 length: 15 amino acids. The CDR3 region has the DNA TGTGCCAGCAGTTTAGTGGATCTAGCCAAAAACATTCAGTACTTC. Its protein is CASSLVDLAKNIQYF.

CDR3 nucleotide sequence: TGTGCCAGCAGGAGTTACGGGGGACAGAACTCTGGAAACACCATATATTTT. Its translation: CASRSYGGQNSGNTIYF. The V gene is TRBV6-1, the J gene TRBJ1-3, with TRBD1 identical over 7 bases. CDR1 and CDR2 (germline): MNHNS, SASEGT. The CDR3 is 17 amino acids. Germline trimming cut 6 bases from V and 0 bases from J; bases unmatched to any gene: 11.

This chain joins TRBV6-5 and TRBJ1-3; the D is unclear. Trimming took off 2 bases at V and 4 bases at J, with 12 bases between the two ends. Germline V gene data show CDR1 as MNHEY and CDR2 as SVGAGI. The CDR3 length is 15 residues. For the CDR3, the DNA is TGTGCCAGCAGTTACGGGGATCTGGGAGGAAACACCATATATTTT. This gives the protein CASSYGDLGGNTIYF.

This sequence joins TRBV6-1 and TRBJ2-4, with no clear D. There are 14 residues in the CDR3. Germline CDR1 MNHNS, CDR2 SASEGT. V was cut by 2 bases and J by 15 bases, with 20 bases left in between. The CDR3 bases are TGTGCCAGCAGTGAAATTTTGGCTCAACATGTGGGGTACTTC. Encoded protein: CASSEILAQHVGYF.

The V gene is TRBV19, the J gene TRBJ2-7; 8 bases fit TRBD1. The germline V gene has CDR1 LNHDA and CDR2 SQIVND (reference sequence). The CDR3 has 16 amino acids. V trimming: 7 bases; J trimming: 2 bases; junction bases outside the gene matches: 13. Here the CDR3 reads CASKQAGGQATYEQYF. The CDR3 DNA reads TGTGCCAGTAAACAGGCCGGGGGACAGGCGACCTACGAGCAGTACTTC.

This clonotype was observed a handful of times. The genes are TRBV6-1 and TRBJ1-2, with D perhaps TRBD1 (6 bases). CDR3 length equals 12 residues. Germline CDR1 and CDR2: MNHNS and SASEGT. V was trimmed by 6 bases and J by 8 bases, leaving 13 bases between them. As DNA, the CDR3 is TGTGCCAGCAGCCGCGACAGGATCGGCTACACCTTC. Translated, it gives CASSRDRIGYTF.

The chain links TRBV14 to TRBJ2-7; no clear D gene. V lost 0 bases, J lost 3 bases, and 12 bases lay in between. The CDR3 covers 15 residues. Per the germline V gene, CDR1 is SGHDN and CDR2 is FVKESK. CDR3 amino acids: CASSQEVVGIYEQYF. The CDR3 coding sequence is TGTGCCAGCAGCCAAGAAGTAGTAGGCATCTACGAGCAGTACTTC. Filled out from reference TRBV14 and TRBJ2-7, the complete variable domain reads EAGVTQFPSHSVIEKGQTVTLRCDPISGHDNLYWYRRVMGKEIKFLLHFVKESKQDESGMPNNRFLAERTGGTYSTLKVQPAELEDSGVYFCASSQEVVGIYEQYFGPGTRLTVT.

The genes are TRBV20-1 and TRBJ2-1; the D is unclear. The CDR3 spans 13 residues. The germline gives CDR1 DFQATT, CDR2 SNEGSKA (reference sequence). Here the CDR3 DNA reads TGCAGCGCGGATAATGAGACCAACAATGAGCAGTTCTTC. It is translated as CSADNETNNEQFF.

This clonotype was seen many times. This rearrangement joins TRBV5-6 to TRBJ1-1, with D uncertain. CDR1 SGHDT and CDR2 YYEEEE come from the germline V gene. CDR3 length: 14 amino acids. Trimming removed 3 bases at V and 1 base at J, with 10 bases between. The CDR3 DNA follows: TGTGCCAGCAGCTACCCCGATAAGAACACTGAAGCTTTCTTT. Its protein is CASSYPDKNTEAFF.

This clonotype was counted ten times or more. The rearrangement uses TRBV5-1 and TRBJ1-6, with D possibly matching TRBD1 (6 bases). Trimming cost V 5 bases and J 9 bases, with 24 bases left between them. The CDR3 covers 17 residues. Germline V lookup: CDR1 SGHRS, CDR2 YFSETQ. This CDR3 reads CASRSHFLDRGGSPLHF. For the CDR3, the DNA is TGCGCCAGCAGATCCCATTTCTTGGATCGAGGGGGTTCACCCCTCCACTTT.

The chain uses TRBV9 and TRBJ2-7; 11 positions match TRBD2. This CDR3 is built from 17 residues. V dropped 4 bases and J dropped 0; count of bases not matched to a gene: 9. In germline, CDR1 is SGDLS, CDR2 YYNGEE. The chain's CDR3 is CASSLGTSGQSSYEQYF. The CDR3 coding sequence is TGTGCCAGCAGCCTCGGGACTAGCGGACAAAGCTCCTACGAGCAGTACTTC.

This clonotype was counted at least ten times. The chain links TRBV12-3 or TRBV12-4 to TRBJ2-1, with TRBD2 identical over 8 bases. Losses at the gene ends were 2 bases for V and 15 bases for J; bases not matched to a gene: 12. The CDR3 has 14 residues. CDR3 DNA sequence: TGTGCCAGCAGTTTATCACTAGCGGAGATTACCCGGTTCTTC. It encodes CASSLSLAEITRFF.

This clonotype showed up just a few times. The rearrangement links TRBV6-5 to TRBJ1-4; possibly TRBD1 for D (5 bases). Germline V CDR1 and CDR2: MNHEY, SVGAGI. The CDR3 consists of 14 residues. The germline V and J ends were trimmed by 3 bases and 10 bases, with 15 bases remaining between them. CDR3 in amino acids: CASSYQQGSGKLFF. Written as DNA, the CDR3 is TGTGCCAGCAGTTATCAGCAGGGATCGGGAAAACTGTTTTTT.

This clonotype was detected many times. This chain joins TRBV20-1 and TRBJ2-7; perhaps D is TRBD1 or TRBD2 (5 bases each). Trimming removed 5 bases from V and 0 bases from J, with 17 bases in between. Germline CDR1 and CDR2: DFQATT and SNEGSKA (reference sequence). This CDR3 comprises 15 residues. The CDR3 protein is CSAGFGTAFSYEQYF. The CDR3 nucleotides are TGCAGTGCTGGGTTCGGGACGGCCTTCTCCTACGAGCAGTACTTC.

This clonotype came up many times. The V gene is TRBV28, the J gene TRBJ2-1, with TRBD1 identical over 10 bases. After removal of 6 bases from V and 3 bases from J, the junction contained 2 bases not matched to a gene. The germline CDR1 and CDR2 sequences are MDHEN and SYDVKM. This CDR3 contains 14 residues. CDR3 in DNA: TGTGCCAGCAGGACAGGGGGCATCTACAATGAGCAGTTCTTC. Amino acid sequence: CASRTGGIYNEQFF. The whole variable domain, filled in from reference TRBV28 and TRBJ2-1, reads DVKVTQSSRYLVKRTGEKVFLECVQDMDHENMFWYRQDPGLGLRLIYFSYDVKMKEKGDIPEGYSVSREKKERFSLILESASTNQTSMYLCASRTGGIYNEQFFGPGTRLTVL.

V and J are TRBV6-1 and TRBJ2-3, with D hard to call. Trimming left V 3 bases short and J 14 bases short, with 18 bases between. The CDR3 contains 13 residues. Germline values: CDR1 MNHNS, CDR2 SASEGT. The CDR3 DNA sequence: TGTGCCAGCAGTGATGTAGGGTTGGCTCGTCGGTATTTT. It is translated as CASSDVGLARRYF.

This clonotype occurred once. A read error may be the cause here, since a much bigger clone is one base away. This chain uses TRBV7-9 with TRBJ2-7; 7 bases are a match to TRBD2. V shed 4 bases and J 7 bases; nucleotides not matched to a gene: 10. Per the germline V gene, CDR1 is SEHNR and CDR2 is FQNEAQ (reference sequence). CDR3 size: 14 residues. The CDR3 is CASSSRAGEREQYF. The CDR3 coding sequence is TGTGCCAGCAGCTCCCGGGCGGGAGAACGTGAGCAGTACTTC.

The chain carries TRBV12-3 or TRBV12-4 and TRBJ1-6; TRBD1 matches at 10 bases. The CDR3 has 15 amino acids. The J segment lost 6 bases and the V segment lost 5 bases, leaving 4 bases of the junction unmatched. The chain's CDR3 is CASSPRTGGNSPLHF. The CDR3 DNA is TGTGCCAGCAGTCCGCGGACAGGGGGTAATTCACCCCTCCACTTT.

The sample holds many counts of this clonotype. The chain uses TRBV28 and TRBJ1-2; TRBD1 matches 7 bases. In germline, CDR1 is MDHEN, CDR2 SYDVKM. The CDR3 loop spans 16 amino acids. V trimming: 2 bases; J trimming: 1 base; junction bases outside the gene matches: 7. The CDR3, as DNA: TGTGCCAGCAGTTTAGGGCCAGGGGGACTTAACTATGGCTACACCTTC. Its translation is CASSLGPGGLNYGYTF.

This clonotype was detected many times. The chain carries TRBV12-3 or TRBV12-4 and TRBJ2-2; 10 positions match TRBD2. The CDR3 covers 17 residues. V lost 5 bases to trimming and J lost 2 bases; unmatched junction nucleotides: 8. The DNA of the CDR3 is TGTGCCAGCAGTCTCCCTGGACTAGCGGATAACACCGGGGAGCTGTTTTTT. It encodes CASSLPGLADNTGELFF.

Many counts were recorded for this clonotype. The chain carries TRBV28 and TRBJ2-7, with 7 bases that match TRBD1. Unmatched junction bases numbered 0, after V lost 4 bases and J lost 3 bases. Per the germline V gene, CDR1 is MDHEN and CDR2 is SYDVKM. This CDR3 has 12 amino acids. The CDR3 here is CASSWDSYEQYF. Written as DNA, the CDR3 is TGTGCCAGCAGTTGGGACAGCTACGAGCAGTACTTC.

At least ten counts were recorded for this clonotype. The chain carries TRBV28 and TRBJ2-3; the match to TRBD2 covers 9 bases. The length of the CDR3 is 19 residues. V shed 3 bases, J shed 0 bases, and the junction held 13 bases outside the gene matches. Germline loops: CDR1 MDHEN, CDR2 SYDVKM. The CDR3 protein is CASSFLSGTSFGSTDTQYF. CDR3 nucleotides: TGTGCCAGCAGTTTTCTCTCCGGGACTAGCTTCGGGAGCACAGATACGCAGTATTTT.

This clonotype was detected ten times or more. The rearrangement links TRBV15 to TRBJ1-6; D unclear. Germline V CDR1 and CDR2: LNHNV, YYDKDF (reference sequence). The CDR3 is made up of 16 amino acids. Trimming shortened V by 0 bases and J by 0 bases, and 6 bases separated the two germline ends. The CDR3, as DNA: TGTGCCACCAGCAGAGATGGGAGCTCCTATAATTCACCCCTCCACTTT. Translating gives CATSRDGSSYNSPLHF.

There are a few counts of this clonotype. The chain employs TRBV19 and TRBJ2-2; D assignment may be TRBD1 or TRBD2 (5 bases each). V lost 5 bases to trimming and J lost 5 bases, with 18 bases between them. The CDR3 spans 16 residues. In germline, CDR1 is LNHDA, CDR2 SQIVND (reference sequence). The CDR3: CASSGGRAGRTGELFF. The CDR3 nucleotides read TGTGCCAGTAGTGGGGGACGAGCAGGACGGACCGGGGAGCTGTTTTTT.

This clonotype was detected ten times or more. The genes are TRBV27 and TRBJ2-5; D perhaps matches TRBD1 (5 bases). Per germline, CDR1 MNHEY and CDR2 SMNVEV (reference sequence). CDR3 size: 13 residues. Trimming pared 5 bases from V and 4 bases from J, leaving 11 bases between. CDR3 residues: CASSPFRGETQYF. In nucleotides, the CDR3 is TGTGCCAGCAGTCCCTTTAGGGGAGAGACCCAGTACTTC.

In regard to this clonotype: This may be a read error: a much more frequent sequence differs by one nucleotide. This sequence joins TRBV27 and TRBJ2-2; TRBD2 matches 8 bases. V shed 7 bases and J 7 bases; nucleotides not matched to a gene: 11. CDR3 length: 15 amino acids. Germline lookup yields CDR1 MNHEY and CDR2 SMNVEV (reference sequence). The chain's CDR3 is CASNGGAGSVGELFF. As DNA, the CDR3 is TGTGCCAGCAACGGGGGGGCAGGGTCGGTCGGGGAGCTGTTTTTT.

This clonotype was counted only a few times. The chain recombines TRBV29-1 with TRBJ1-1; D might be TRBD1 (5 bases). This CDR3 is built from 14 residues. Germline V CDR1 and CDR2: SQVTM, ANQGSEA. Trimming took 0 bases from V and 1 from J, leaving 9 bases between them. The CDR3 nucleotides read TGCAGCGTTGAAGACAGGGAGTCGAACACTGAAGCTTTCTTT. It specifies CSVEDRESNTEAFF.

The gene calls are TRBV28 and TRBJ2-5; D remains unclear. The CDR3 is made up of 13 amino acids. V was shortened by 7 bases and J by 8 bases, with 17 bases between the two germline ends. The germline CDR1 and CDR2 sequences are MDHEN and SYDVKM. This CDR3 is CASKDPYEVTQYF. CDR3 coding DNA: TGTGCCAGCAAAGACCCCTATGAGGTAACCCAGTACTTC.